This T cell receptor (beta chain) is from a study of chemoradiotherapy in HPV16-positive cancers. Study-wide points: The functional HPV-specific definition rests on just a couple of HPV16-positive patients. Non-HPV-specific T cells did not expand in tumors during treatment, whereas candidate HPV-specific clones and E7-related motifs did. For HPV16-positive patients, expanding HPV-responsive T cells associated with longer recurrence-free survival.

V lost 6 bases and J 1 base, leaving 18 bases between the germline ends. Germline V gene data show CDR1 as MDHEN and CDR2 as SYDVKM. The CDR3 runs to 16 residues. Samples were taken several times over chemoradiotherapy. In regard to this clone: No antigen is known for it.

Generated by immunoSEQ multiplex PCR, the TCRdb table keeps only in-frame clones and is missing some. Counted here are 25,000 to 40,000 clones, about 91% occurring once; the ten biggest clones make up about 5%. This TCR was recovered from a human donor with HPV-associated anogenital cancer. This material consisted of blood, taken from a patient who underwent chemoradiotherapy. The J gene is TRBJ1-2, the V gene TRBV28, with D uncertain. CDR3 sequence: CASSPRMGKDNYGYTF. The DNA of the CDR3 is TGTGCCAGCAGCCCGAGGATGGGAAAGGATAACTATGGCTACACCTTC.